Described below is a single T cell receptor (beta chain) sequence and its context. The germline gives CDR1 LNHDA, CDR2 SQIVND (reference sequence). V lost 7 bases and J lost 9; bases outside the gene matches: 7. The CDR3 sequence is 14 residues long. Profiling relied on immunoSEQ multiplex PCR, and the TCRdb table lists in-frame clones only, not all of them. The sample consists of roughly 21,000 clones, almost 90% of them appearing once. The entry originates in a study of PD-L1 blockade in urothelial cancer. This specimen was PBMCs, taken around atezolizumab (anti-PD-L1) treatment. The source is a woman aged 60 to 75 with urothelial cancer. This chain links TRBV19 with TRBJ1-6; 9 positions agree with TRBD1. The CDR3 nucleotides read TGTGCCAGTACCTCCGGGACAGGGTCTTCACCCCTCCACTTT. Translating it yields CASTSGTGSSPLHF.